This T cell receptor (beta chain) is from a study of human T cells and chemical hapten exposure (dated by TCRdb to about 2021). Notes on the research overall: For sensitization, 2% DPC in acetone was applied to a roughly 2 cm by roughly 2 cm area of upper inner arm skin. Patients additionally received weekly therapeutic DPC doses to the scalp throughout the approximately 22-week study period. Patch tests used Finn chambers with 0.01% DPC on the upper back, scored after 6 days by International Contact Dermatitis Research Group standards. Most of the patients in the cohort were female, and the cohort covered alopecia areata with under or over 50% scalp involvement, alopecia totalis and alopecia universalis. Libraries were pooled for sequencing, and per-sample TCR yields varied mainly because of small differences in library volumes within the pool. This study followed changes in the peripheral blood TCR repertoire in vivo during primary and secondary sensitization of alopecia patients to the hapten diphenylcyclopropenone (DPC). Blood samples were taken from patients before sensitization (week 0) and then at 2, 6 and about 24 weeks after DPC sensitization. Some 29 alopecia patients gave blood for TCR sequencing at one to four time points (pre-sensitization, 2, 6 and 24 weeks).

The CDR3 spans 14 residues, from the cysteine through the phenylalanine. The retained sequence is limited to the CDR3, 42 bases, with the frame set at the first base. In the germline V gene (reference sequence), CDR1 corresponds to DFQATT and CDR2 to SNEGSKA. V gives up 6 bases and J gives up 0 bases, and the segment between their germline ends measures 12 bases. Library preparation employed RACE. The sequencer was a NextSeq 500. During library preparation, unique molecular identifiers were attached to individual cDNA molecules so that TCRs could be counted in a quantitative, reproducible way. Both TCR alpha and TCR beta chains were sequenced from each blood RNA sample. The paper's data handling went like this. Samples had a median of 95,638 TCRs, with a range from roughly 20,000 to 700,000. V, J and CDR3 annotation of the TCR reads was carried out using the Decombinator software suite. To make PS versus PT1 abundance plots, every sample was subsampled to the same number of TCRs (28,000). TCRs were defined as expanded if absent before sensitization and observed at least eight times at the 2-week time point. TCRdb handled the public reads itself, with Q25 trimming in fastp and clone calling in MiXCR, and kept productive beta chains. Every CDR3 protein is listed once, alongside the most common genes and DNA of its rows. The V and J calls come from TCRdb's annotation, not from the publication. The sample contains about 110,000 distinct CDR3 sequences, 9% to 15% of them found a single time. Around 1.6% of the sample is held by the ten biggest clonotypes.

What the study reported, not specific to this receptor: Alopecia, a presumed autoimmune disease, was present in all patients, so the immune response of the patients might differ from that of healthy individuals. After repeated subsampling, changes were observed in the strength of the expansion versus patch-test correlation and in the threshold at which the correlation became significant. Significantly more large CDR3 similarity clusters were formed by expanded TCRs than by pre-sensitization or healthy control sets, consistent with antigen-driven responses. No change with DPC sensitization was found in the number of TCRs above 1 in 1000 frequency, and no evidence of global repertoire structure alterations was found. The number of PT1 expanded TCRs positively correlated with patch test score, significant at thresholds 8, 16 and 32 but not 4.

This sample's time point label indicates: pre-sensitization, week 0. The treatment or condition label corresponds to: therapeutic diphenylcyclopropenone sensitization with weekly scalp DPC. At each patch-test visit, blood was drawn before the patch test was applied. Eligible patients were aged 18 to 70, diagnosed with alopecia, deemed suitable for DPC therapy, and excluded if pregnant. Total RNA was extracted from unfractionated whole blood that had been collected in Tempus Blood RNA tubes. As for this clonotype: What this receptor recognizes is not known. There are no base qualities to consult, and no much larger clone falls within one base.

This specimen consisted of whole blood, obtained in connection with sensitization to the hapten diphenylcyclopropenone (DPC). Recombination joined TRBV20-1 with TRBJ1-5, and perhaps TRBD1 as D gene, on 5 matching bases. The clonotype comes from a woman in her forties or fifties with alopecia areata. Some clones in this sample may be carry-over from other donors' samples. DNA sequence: TGCAGTGCAAGGGCGGGGACTAGCAATCAGCCCCAGCATTTT. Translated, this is CSARAGTSNQPQHF.